The 19 T cell receptor beta chains below come from one sample, sequenced in a study of chemoradiotherapy in HPV16-positive cancers. Clones were read by immunoSEQ multiplex PCR, and TCRdb kept only the in-frame ones, dropping some. The sample has 7,500 to 10,000 clones; just over 75% are singletons. The sample was acquired from a patient who underwent chemoradiotherapy. These TCRs come from a human donor with HPV-associated anogenital cancer.

V gene TRBV5-6 combines with J gene TRBJ2-1; 10 bases fit TRBD2. The trim removed 0 bases at V and 2 bases at J, leaving 2 bases unmatched. Germline CDR1 SGHDT, CDR2 YYEEEE. This CDR3 has 16 residues. Here the CDR3 reads CASSLGLAGAYNEQFF. The CDR3, as DNA: TGTGCCAGCAGCTTGGGGCTAGCGGGGGCCTACAATGAGCAGTTCTTC.

The V gene is TRBV5-1, the J gene TRBJ2-3, with D possibly being TRBD2 (7 bases). The CDR3 consists of 17 residues. Germline lookup yields CDR1 SGHRS and CDR2 YFSETQ. Trimming removed 0 bases from V and 2 bases from J, with 16 bases in between. This CDR3 reads CASSLAGGPVDTDTQYF. Here the CDR3 DNA reads TGCGCCAGCAGCTTGGCCGGGGGGCCGGTGGACACAGATACGCAGTATTTT.

The chain is built from TRBV7-9 and TRBJ1-4; 8 bases align to TRBD1. This CDR3 has 15 residues. The V segment lost 4 bases and the J segment 3 bases; nucleotides outside the gene matches: 4. Germline CDR1 is SEHNR and CDR2 is FQNEAQ (reference sequence). CDR3 loop: CASSSATGANEKLFF. The CDR3 nucleotides read TGTGCCAGCAGCTCTGCGACAGGGGCTAATGAAAAACTGTTTTTT.

This chain joins TRBV29-1 and TRBJ2-7; D remains unclear. The V end lost 3 bases, the J end lost 3 bases, and 12 bases lay between the germline ends. The germline V gene has CDR1 SQVTM and CDR2 ANQGSEA. The CDR3 sequence is 13 residues long. Here the CDR3 reads CSVEKGTRYEQYF. CDR3 nucleotide sequence: TGCAGCGTTGAGAAGGGCACCCGCTACGAGCAGTACTTC.

This chain uses TRBV5-6 with TRBJ1-1; a weak D match, TRBD1 (6 bases). V lost 5 bases and J lost 5, with 16 bases in between. CDR3 length: 14 amino acids. The germline gives CDR1 SGHDT, CDR2 YYEEEE. CDR3 loop: CASRSARGVTEAFF. The DNA for the CDR3 is TGTGCCAGCAGAAGCGCTAGGGGGGTAACTGAAGCTTTCTTT. Complete variable domain (other parts from reference TRBV5-6 and TRBJ1-1): DAGVTQSPTHLIKTRGQQVTLRCSPKSGHDTVSWYQQALGQGPQFIFQYYEEEERQRGNFPDRFSGHQFPNYSSELNVNALLLGDSALYLCASRSARGVTEAFFGQGTRLTVV.

This rearrangement joins TRBV9 to TRBJ2-7; 7 bases are a match to TRBD2. V gave up 4 bases and J gave up 3 bases; unmatched junction bases: 13. Germline CDR1 SGDLS, CDR2 YYNGEE. The CDR3 covers 16 residues. The CDR3 here is CASSISAGEGVYEQYF. CDR3 coding DNA: TGTGCCAGCAGCATCAGTGCGGGAGAGGGTGTCTACGAGCAGTACTTC.

This clone appeared a few times. The chain combines TRBV2 with TRBJ2-7; D remains unclear. The germline V gene has CDR1 SNHLY and CDR2 FYNNEI. The V gene lost 8 bases and the J gene lost 1 base, with 18 bases spanning the gap. The CDR3 is made up of 15 amino acids. CDR3 in DNA: TGTGCCAGCCATGATGGGGAAAGCCCTTCCTACGAGCAGTACTTC. Encoded protein: CASHDGESPSYEQYF. The complete variable domain, with remaining parts taken from reference TRBV2 and TRBJ2-7, reads EPEVTQTPSHQVTQMGQEVILRCVPISNHLYFYWYRQILGQKVEFLVSFYNNEISEKSEIFDDQFSVERPDGSNFTLKIRSTKLEDSAMYFCASHDGESPSYEQYFGPGTRLTVT.

The chain carries TRBV6-5 and TRBJ1-1; no definite D call. Trimming stripped 5 bases from V and 4 bases from J, with 11 bases between. This CDR3 region has 13 residues. CDR1 is MNHEY and CDR2 is SVGAGI in the germline V gene. For the CDR3, the DNA is TGTGCCAGCAGTACCCCATCAGGCACTGAAGCTTTCTTT. Protein: CASSTPSGTEAFF.

The rearrangement joins TRBV19 to TRBJ2-3; 11 bases fit TRBD1. The CDR3 covers 15 residues. Germline V gives CDR1 LNHDA, CDR2 SQIVND (reference sequence). Trimming at V came to 6 bases and at J to 8 bases, leaving 10 bases not matched to a gene. CDR3 coding DNA: TGTGCCAGTAGGGGACAGGGGGTGGAGGAGGCTACGCAGTATTTT. Amino acids: CASRGQGVEEATQYF.

The chain combines TRBV19 with TRBJ2-3; TRBD2 aligns across 7 bases. The CDR3 covers 18 residues. Looked up from germline, CDR1 is LNHDA and CDR2 is SQIVND (reference sequence). Losses at the gene ends were 7 bases for V and 1 base for J; bases not matched to a gene: 17. CDR3 amino acids: CASTPQGSGGGRTDTQYF. CDR3 DNA: TGTGCCAGTACCCCCCAAGGGTCAGGCGGGGGTCGCACAGATACGCAGTATTTT.

The J gene is TRBJ1-3, the V gene TRBV7-9; possible D gene TRBD1, 6 bases. The ends were cut back, 1 base at V and 1 base at J, with 11 bases in the middle. Per the germline V gene, CDR1 is SEHNR and CDR2 is FQNEAQ (reference sequence). The CDR3 consists of 16 residues. The CDR3, as DNA: TGTGCCAGCAGCTTAGAGCGGGGGGCATCTGGAAACACCATATATTTT. This gives the protein CASSLERGASGNTIYF.

This clone was recorded a few times. The V and J genes are TRBV7-9 and TRBJ2-7; D ambiguous. This CDR3 has 11 residues. The V gene lost 2 bases and the J gene lost 5 bases, with 4 bases spanning the gap. Germline V gene sequence: CDR1 SEHNR, CDR2 FQNEAQ (reference sequence). The CDR3 loop is CASSLWDEQYF. The CDR3 region has the DNA TGTGCCAGCAGCTTATGGGACGAGCAGTACTTC. The full variable domain, with the rest looked up from reference TRBV7-9 and TRBJ2-7, is DTGVSQNPRHKITKRGQNVTFRCDPISEHNRLYWYRQTLGQGPEFLTYFQNEAQLEKSRLLSDRFSAERPKGSFSTLEIQRTEQGDSAMYLCASSLWDEQYFGPGTRLTVT.

The chain's CDR3 is CASSQISGSIETQYF. In DNA form, the CDR3 reads TGTGCCAGCAGCCAGATTAGCGGGAGTATCGAGACCCAGTACTTC. The chain employs TRBV14 and TRBJ2-5, with TRBD2 matching 9 bases. The V segment lost 3 bases and the J segment 5 bases; nucleotides outside the gene matches: 7. Germline lookup yields CDR1 SGHDN and CDR2 FVKESK. This CDR3 is built from 15 residues.

V gene TRBV5-1 combines with J gene TRBJ2-7, with a weak D call TRBD1 (5 bases). Deletions cut 4 bases from V and 1 base from J, with 15 bases between. The germline CDR1 and CDR2 sequences are SGHRS and YFSETQ. The CDR3 has 15 residues. CDR3 nucleotides: TGCGCCAGCAGCGTGGCAGGGTGGCGGTCCTACGAGCAGTACTTC. It specifies CASSVAGWRSYEQYF.

The chain recombines TRBV5-6 with TRBJ2-7; unclear D gene. The germline V gene has CDR1 SGHDT and CDR2 YYEEEE. The CDR3 is made up of 12 amino acids. Trimming left V 10 bases short and J 4 bases short, with 15 bases between. For the CDR3, the DNA is TGTGCCTCGAGACGGCAGTCGTACGAGCAGTACTTC. Encoded protein: CASRRQSYEQYF.

The chain recombines TRBV6-4 with TRBJ2-3; D remains unclear. The CDR3 spans 19 residues. Germline CDR1 MRHNA, CDR2 SNTAGT. V was trimmed by 3 bases and J by 0 bases, leaving 22 bases between them. The CDR3 spells CASSESHGMGKGSTDTQYF. CDR3 nucleotides: TGTGCCAGCAGTGAAAGTCATGGGATGGGGAAAGGAAGCACAGATACGCAGTATTTT.

A word on this clone: Sequence at one end of the junction differs from germline and may be a read error. The same CDR3 can be traced to other DNA sequences in this sample. The chain joins TRBV29-1 to TRBJ1-2; 9 bases are a match to TRBD1. CDR1 SQVTM and CDR2 ANQGSEA come from the germline V gene. The CDR3 is made up of 12 amino acids. The CDR3 here is CSVDFGTGRSAF. Written as DNA, the CDR3 is TGCAGCGTTGATTTCGGGACAGGGCGGAGCGCCTTC.

This rearrangement joins TRBV2 to TRBJ2-5, with D possibly called TRBD1 or TRBD2 (5 bases each). The CDR3 is 11 residues long. Deletions cut 8 bases from V and 5 bases from J, with 9 bases between. Germline lookup yields CDR1 SNHLY and CDR2 FYNNEI. This chain's CDR3 is CASGREETQYF. Here the CDR3 DNA reads TGTGCCAGCGGCAGGGAGGAGACCCAGTACTTC.

The CDR3 sequence is CASSKAPSGQETQYF. DNA of the CDR3: TGTGCCAGCAGCAAAGCACCTAGCGGCCAAGAGACCCAGTACTTC. The chain recombines TRBV7-6 with TRBJ2-5; 7 nucleotides align to TRBD2. The CDR3 loop spans 15 amino acids. The V and J ends lost 5 bases and 1 base, in that order; junction bases with no gene match: 7. In germline, CDR1 is SGHVS, CDR2 FNYEAQ.